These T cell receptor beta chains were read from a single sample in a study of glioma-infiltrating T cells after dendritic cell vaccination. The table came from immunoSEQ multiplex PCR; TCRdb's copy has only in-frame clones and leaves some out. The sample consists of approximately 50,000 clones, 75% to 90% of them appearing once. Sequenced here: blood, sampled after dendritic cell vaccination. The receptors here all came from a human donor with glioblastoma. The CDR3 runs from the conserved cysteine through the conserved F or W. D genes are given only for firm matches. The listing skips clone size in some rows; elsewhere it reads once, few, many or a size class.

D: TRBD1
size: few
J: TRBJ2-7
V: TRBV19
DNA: TGTGCCAGTAGTTCACCCGGGACAGGGGGCTACGAGCAGTACTTC
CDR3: CASSSPGTGGYEQYF

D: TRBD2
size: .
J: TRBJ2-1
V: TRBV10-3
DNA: TGTGCCATCCGGACTAGCGGAAAGAGCTCCTACAATGAGCAGTTCTTC
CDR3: CAIRTSGKSSYNEQFF

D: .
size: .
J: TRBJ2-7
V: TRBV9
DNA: TGTGCCAGCAGCGTACAGGCGTCAAGTGGGGCCCCCTTCGAGCAGTACTTC
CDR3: CASSVQASSGAPFEQYF

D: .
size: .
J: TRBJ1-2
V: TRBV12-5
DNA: TGTGCTAGTGGTCTAGGACAGCCCGGAGTAGATGGCTACACCTTC
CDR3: CASGLGQPGVDGYTF

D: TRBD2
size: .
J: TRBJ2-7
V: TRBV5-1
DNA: TGCGCCAGTCGGACTAGCGGGACATACGAGCAGTACTTC
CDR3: CASRTSGTYEQYF

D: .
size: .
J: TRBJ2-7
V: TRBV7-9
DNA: TGTGCCAGCAGCTTAGAACTACTCGACTACGAGCAGTACTTC
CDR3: CASSLELLDYEQYF

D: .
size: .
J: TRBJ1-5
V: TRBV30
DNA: TGTGCCTGGAACACCGGGGACAATCAGCCCCAGCATTTT
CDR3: CAWNTGDNQPQHF

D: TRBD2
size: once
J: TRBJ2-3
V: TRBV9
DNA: TGTGCCAGCAGCGTCGTCCCTAGCGGGAGATGGGGCACAGATACGCAGTATTTT
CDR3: CASSVVPSGRWGTDTQYF

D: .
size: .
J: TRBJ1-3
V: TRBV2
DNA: TGTGCCAGCAGTGACCAAGGCAGGGGCGGCTCTGGAAACACCATATATTTT
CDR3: CASSDQGRGGSGNTIYF

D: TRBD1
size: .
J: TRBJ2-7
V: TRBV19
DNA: TGTGCCAGTAGCCCATACAGGGGGCGCGGAGTCTACGAGCAGTACTTC
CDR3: CASSPYRGRGVYEQYF

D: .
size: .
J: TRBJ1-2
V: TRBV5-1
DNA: TGCGCCAGCAGGTGGGCGGGAGGCTACACCTTC
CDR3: CASRWAGGYTF

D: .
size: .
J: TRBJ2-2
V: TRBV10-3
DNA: TGTGCCATCAGTGTAACCGGGGAGCTGTTTTTT
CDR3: CAISVTGELFF

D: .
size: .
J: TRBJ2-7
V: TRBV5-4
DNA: TGTGCCAGCAGCCCCCGGGGAGTCTACGAGCAGTACTTC
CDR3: CASSPRGVYEQYF

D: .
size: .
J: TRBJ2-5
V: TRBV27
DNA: TGTGCCAGCAGTTTTAGGGGGACCCAGTACTTC
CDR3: CASSFRGTQYF

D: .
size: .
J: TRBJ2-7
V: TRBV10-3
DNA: TGTGCCATCAGTGAATTGAGAGAGCAGTACTTC
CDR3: CAISELREQYF

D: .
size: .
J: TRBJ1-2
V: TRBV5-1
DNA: TGCGCCAGCAGCCCTGGGGCCTATGGCTACACCTTC
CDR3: CASSPGAYGYTF

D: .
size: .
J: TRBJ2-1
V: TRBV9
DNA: TGTGCCAGCAGCTCGCTTCGGGGGTCTTCCTACAATGAGCAGTTCTTC
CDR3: CASSSLRGSSYNEQFF

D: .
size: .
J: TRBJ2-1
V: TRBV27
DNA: TGTGCCAGCAGTTTAGCAAGGGGCAATGAGCAGTTCTTC
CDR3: CASSLARGNEQFF

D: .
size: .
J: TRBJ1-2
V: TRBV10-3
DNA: TGTGCCATCAGTGCCCGCGGGGGGGCGGATGGCTACACCTTC
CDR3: CAISARGGADGYTF

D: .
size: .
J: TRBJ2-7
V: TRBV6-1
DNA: TGTGCCAGCAGTGAAGCGGCACAGTCCCATTTCTACGAGCAGTACTTC
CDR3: CASSEAAQSHFYEQYF

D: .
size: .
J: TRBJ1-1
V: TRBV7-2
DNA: TGTGCCAGCAGCTTAACCTATGACGGGGACACTGAAGCTTTCTTT
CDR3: CASSLTYDGDTEAFF

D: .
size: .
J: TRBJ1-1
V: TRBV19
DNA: TGTGCCAGTAGTATTCAGGGGATGAACACTGAAGCTTTCTTT
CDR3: CASSIQGMNTEAFF

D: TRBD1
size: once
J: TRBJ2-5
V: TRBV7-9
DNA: TGTGCCAGCATAGAAGACAGGGGGTTGACCCAGTACTTC
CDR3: CASIEDRGLTQYF

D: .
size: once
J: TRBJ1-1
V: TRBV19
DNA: TGTGCCAGTACCCAAAGGTCCAGGACAGTTTCTCCCACTGAAGCTTTCTTT
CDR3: CASTQRSRTVSPTEAFF

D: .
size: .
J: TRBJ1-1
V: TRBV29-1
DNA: TGCAGCGCCATTGGACAATTGAACACTGAAGCTTTCTTT
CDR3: CSAIGQLNTEAFF

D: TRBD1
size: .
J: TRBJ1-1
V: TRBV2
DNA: TGTGCCAGCAGTTTCAGGGGGCAGCGAACTGAAGCTTTCTTT
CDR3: CASSFRGQRTEAFF

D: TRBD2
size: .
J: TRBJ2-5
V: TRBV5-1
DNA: TGCGCCAGCAGCCCCGGGACCCGACCCGGGGGGGGACAAGAGACCCAGTACTTC
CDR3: CASSPGTRPGGGQETQYF

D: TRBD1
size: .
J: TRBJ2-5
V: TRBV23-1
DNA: TGCGCCAGCAGTCAATCGAGGGGGGGGACAGGGTTGGGGACCCAGTACTTC
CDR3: CASSQSRGGTGLGTQYF

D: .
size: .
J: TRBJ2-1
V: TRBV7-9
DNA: TGTGCCAGCAGCCCAGGGGTGGTCGGTAATGAGCAGTTCTTC
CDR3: CASSPGVVGNEQFF

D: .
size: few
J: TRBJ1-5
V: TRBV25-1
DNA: TGTGCCAGCAGTGAGAGGTATAGCAATCAGCCCCAGCATTTT
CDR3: CASSERYSNQPQHF

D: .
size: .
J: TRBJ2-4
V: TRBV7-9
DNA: TGTGCCAGCGGCTTGGGCGACATTCAGTACTTC
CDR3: CASGLGDIQYF

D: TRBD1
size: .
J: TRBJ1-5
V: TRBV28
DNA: TGTGCCAGCAGTCTCAGGGGGCTTAGCAATCAGCCCCAGCATTTT
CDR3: CASSLRGLSNQPQHF

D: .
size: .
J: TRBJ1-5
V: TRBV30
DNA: TGTGCCTGGAGCTTGGGCTTAAATCAGCCCCAGCATTTT
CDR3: CAWSLGLNQPQHF

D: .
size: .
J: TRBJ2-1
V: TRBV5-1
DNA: TGCGCCAGCAGCTTGGAGGTAGCACAGGTCCCCTACAATGAGCAGTTCTTC
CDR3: CASSLEVAQVPYNEQFF

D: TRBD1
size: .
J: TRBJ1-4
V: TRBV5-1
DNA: TGCGCCAGCAGATGGGACAGTCAGAATGAAAAACTGTTTTTT
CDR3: CASRWDSQNEKLFF

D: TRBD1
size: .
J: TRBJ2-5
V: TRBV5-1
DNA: TGCGCCAGCAGAGCCGGGACAGGGGGAGAGACCCAGTACTTC
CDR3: CASRAGTGGETQYF

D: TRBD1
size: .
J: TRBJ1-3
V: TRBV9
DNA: TGTGCCAGCGCAGGGGGTAGTGGAAACACCATATATTTT
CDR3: CASAGGSGNTIYF

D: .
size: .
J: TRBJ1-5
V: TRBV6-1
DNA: TGTGCCAGCAGTGATAGCCAGCCCCAGCATTTT
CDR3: CASSDSQPQHF

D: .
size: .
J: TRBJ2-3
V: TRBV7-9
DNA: TGTGCCAGCAGCCCCAAGCTCCGGAGGGGAGATACGCAGTATTTT
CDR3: CASSPKLRRGDTQYF

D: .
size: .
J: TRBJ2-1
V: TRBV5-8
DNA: TGTGCCAGCAGCCATGGAATGGTAGCGGAGTACAATGAGCAGTTCTTC
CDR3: CASSHGMVAEYNEQFF

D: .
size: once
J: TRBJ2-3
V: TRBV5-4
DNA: TGTGCCAGCAGCCCACTGATCGGGACACAAGACACAGATACGCAGTATTTT
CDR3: CASSPLIGTQDTDTQYF

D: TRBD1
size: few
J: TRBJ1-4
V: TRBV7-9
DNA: TGTGCCAGCAGCGTCCGGACAGGGGACGAAAAACTGTTTTTT
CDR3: CASSVRTGDEKLFF

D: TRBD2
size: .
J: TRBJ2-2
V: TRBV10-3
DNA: TGTGCCATCAAGGGCGGGAGCCACACCGGGGAGCTGTTTTTT
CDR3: CAIKGGSHTGELFF

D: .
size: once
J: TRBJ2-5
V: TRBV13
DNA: TGTGCCAGCAGCTTAGGGCGAGAGACCCAGTACTTC
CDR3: CASSLGRETQYF

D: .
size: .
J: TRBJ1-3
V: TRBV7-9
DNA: TGTGCCAGCAGCTTATCTACGTTCTCTGGAAACACCATATATTTT
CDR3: CASSLSTFSGNTIYF

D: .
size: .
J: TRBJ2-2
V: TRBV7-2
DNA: TGTGCCAGCGCGGAGCTTAACACCGGGGAGCTGTTTTTT
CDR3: CASAELNTGELFF

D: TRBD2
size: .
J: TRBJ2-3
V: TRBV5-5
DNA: TGTGCCAGCAGCCAGAGCGGGAGCCTTAGCACAGATACGCAGTATTTT
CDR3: CASSQSGSLSTDTQYF

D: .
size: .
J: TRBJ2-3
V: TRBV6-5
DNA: TGTGCCAGCAGTTACCGCAGCGGCAGCACAGATACGCAGTATTTT
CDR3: CASSYRSGSTDTQYF

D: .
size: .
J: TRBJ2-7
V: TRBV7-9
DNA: TGTGCCAGCGGTCTGAGGGGGGGCTACGAGCAGTACTTC
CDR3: CASGLRGGYEQYF

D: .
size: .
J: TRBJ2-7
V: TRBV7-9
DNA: TGTGCCAGCAGTTTCTCGGTCACCTCCTACGAGCAGTACTTC
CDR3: CASSFSVTSYEQYF

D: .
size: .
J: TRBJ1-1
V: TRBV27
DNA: TGTGCCAGCACCCTCACCGCGGGGGTGGGGAACACTGAAGCTTTCTTT
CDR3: CASTLTAGVGNTEAFF